These T cell receptor beta chains were read from a single sample in a study of cytomegalovirus exposure and HLA in healthy donors. Here immunoSEQ multiplex PCR was the method, and the copy in TCRdb shows in-frame clones only, minus some. This table holds approximately 100,000 clones, about a tenth found once. Sequencing was done on a sample of PBMCs. Source of these receptors: a man aged 45-65 years in good health and CMV-seropositive. Both conserved end residues are part of each CDR3. The D gene is left open where the match is weak. A clone size is listed for some rows: how often the clone was seen (once, few, many), or a class if it is expanded.

>TRBD2|TRBV28|TRBJ2-7|-
TGTGCCAGTAAAACGGGAGGGAGCGGGGCTACCTACGAGCAGTACTTC
CASKTGGSGATYEQYF
>TRBD1|TRBV29-1|TRBJ2-3|-
TGCAGCGTGATGGGACAGCTTAGTAGCACAGATACGCAGTATTTT
CSVMGQLSSTDTQYF
>-|TRBV10-3|TRBJ2-7|few
TGTGCCATCAGTGAGTCAGACAGATACGAGCAGTACTTC
CAISESDRYEQYF
>-|TRBV7-3|TRBJ1-2|-
TGTGCCAGCAGCTTAACGGCTGGGACAAACTATGGCTACACCTTC
CASSLTAGTNYGYTF
>TRBD2|TRBV19|TRBJ2-2|-
TGTGCCAGTATGGGTAGCGGGAAAGGCACCGGGGAGCTGTTTTTT
CASMGSGKGTGELFF
>-|TRBV19|TRBJ2-7|few
TGTGCCAGTAGTATGAACAGGGCGGCCTACGAGCAGTACTTC
CASSMNRAAYEQYF
>-|TRBV9|TRBJ2-3|few
TGTGCCAGCAGCTACGAGCGGAGTATCACAGATACGCAGTATTTT
CASSYERSITDTQYF
>TRBD1|TRBV19|TRBJ2-7|few
TGTGCCAGCTCCCGGGACAGGGGGTACGAGCAGTACTTC
CASSRDRGYEQYF
>TRBD2|TRBV9|TRBJ2-1|few
TGTGCCAGCAGCGTAGTTAGCGGGGCGGTTTATGAGCAGTTCTTC
CASSVVSGAVYEQFF
>TRBD2|TRBV10-3|TRBJ2-1|-
TGTGCCATCAGGCGAACTAGCGGGAGCCGCAATGAGCAGTTCTTC
CAIRRTSGSRNEQFF
>TRBD2|TRBV4-3|TRBJ2-3|many
TGCGCCAGCAGCCAAGCTGAGGGACTAGCGCCAGATACGCAGTATTTT
CASSQAEGLAPDTQYF
>-|TRBV18|TRBJ2-6|-
TGTGCCAGCTCACTTGGCAGTTACTCTGGGGCCAACGTCCTGACTTTC
CASSLGSYSGANVLTF
>-|TRBV6-5|TRBJ1-1|few
TGTGCCAGCGCCCCACACAGGGATCGTCCTGAAGCTTTCTTT
CASAPHRDRPEAFF
>TRBD2|TRBV6-5|TRBJ2-1|few
TGTGCCAGCAGTTACGAGGCGGGAGGGCCCGATGAGCAGTTCTTC
CASSYEAGGPDEQFF
>-|TRBV28|TRBJ1-5|few
TGTGCCAGCAGTTTAGGAACAGTTAGCAATCAGCCCCAGCATTTT
CASSLGTVSNQPQHF
>-|TRBV2|TRBJ2-1|few
TGTGCCAGCAGTATATACAATGAGCAGTTCTTC
CASSIYNEQFF
>TRBD1|TRBV5-1|TRBJ2-7|-
TGCGCCAGCGCTTCGGGACAGGGGGCGAATTACGAGCAGTACTTC
CASASGQGANYEQYF
>TRBD2|TRBV5-4|TRBJ2-3|-
TGTGCCAGCAGCTTGTATCGACTAGCGGGAGATGTCAGGCAGTATTTT
CASSLYRLAGDVRQYF
>TRBD1|TRBV19|TRBJ1-5|-
TGTGCCAGTAAGGACAGGGGCAATCAGGCCCAGCATTTT
CASKDRGNQAQHF
>TRBD2|TRBV28|TRBJ2-1|few
TGTGCCAGCAGCCAGCAAGCGGGAGGGGGTAATGAGCAGTTCTTC
CASSQQAGGGNEQFF
>-|TRBV6-6|TRBJ2-7|-
TGTGCCAGCACACAGCACCCCTACGAGCAGTACTTC
CASTQHPYEQYF
>TRBD2|TRBV7-9|TRBJ2-1|few
TGTGCCAGCAGCTTAGCAGCTAGCGGGAGTATGAGTGAGCAGTTCTTC
CASSLAASGSMSEQFF
>-|TRBV28|TRBJ1-2|-
TGTGCCAGCAGTTTCGGGTTCGGCTACACCTTC
CASSFGFGYTF
>TRBD2|TRBV28|TRBJ2-1|few
TGTGCCAGCAGTTCGTCTAGCGGGGGAGACAATGAGCAGTTCTTC
CASSSSSGGDNEQFF
>TRBD2|TRBV28|TRBJ2-3|once
TGTGCCAGCAGTTTATGGACTAGCGGGAGAACAGATACGCAGTATTTT
CASSLWTSGRTDTQYF
>-|TRBV2|TRBJ2-4|few
TGTGCCAGTAGTCAAGCCAAAAACATTCAGTACTTC
CASSQAKNIQYF
>TRBD2|TRBV7-9|TRBJ2-3|-
TGTGCCAGCAGCAAGACTAGCGGGAGTTCAGATACGCAGTATTTT
CASSKTSGSSDTQYF
>-|TRBV7-7|TRBJ2-5|few
TGTGCTAGCAGCTTAGACAGACAAGAGACCCAGTACTTC
CASSLDRQETQYF
>TRBD1|TRBV6-1|TRBJ2-5|-
TGTGCCAGCAGTGCGACAGGGTGGGGAGAGACCCAGTACTTC
CASSATGWGETQYF
>-|TRBV7-2|TRBJ1-1|-
TGTGCCAGCAGCTTAGGGGGCGTTCTTGTAACTGAAGCTTTCTTT
CASSLGGVLVTEAFF
>-|TRBV5-5|TRBJ1-3|few
TGTGCCAGCAGCTTGGGATCCACAACCTCTGGAAACACCATATATTTT
CASSLGSTTSGNTIYF
>-|TRBV5-8|TRBJ1-1|few
TGTGCCAGCAGATTGTCTAGGGAAGCTTTCTTT
CASRLSREAFF
>TRBD1|TRBV19|TRBJ2-7|-
TGTGCCAGTAGTCCACAGGGGGCCTACGAGCAGTCCTTC
CASSPQGAYEQSF
>-|TRBV6-6|TRBJ1-5|-
TGTGCCAGCAGTTACTCCACTCAAGGCAGGTCCCAGCATTTT
CASSYSTQGRSQHF
>-|TRBV5-1|TRBJ2-2|-
TGCGCCAGCAGGCCCCATTTCACGGAGACTAACACCGGGGAGCTGTTTTTT
CASRPHFTETNTGELFF
>TRBD1|TRBV28|TRBJ1-6|few
TGTGCCAGCAGTGACAGGGGTTCACCCCTCCACTTT
CASSDRGSPLHF
>-|TRBV28|TRBJ1-1|-
TGTGCCAGCAGTTTGACTCACACTGAAGCTTTCTTT
CASSLTHTEAFF
>TRBD2|TRBV30|TRBJ2-7|few
TGTGCCTCATGGACTAGCGGGATCCCCTACGAGCAGTACTTC
CASWTSGIPYEQYF
>-|TRBV7-2|TRBJ1-5|few
TGTGCCAGCAGCTTAGACAGGGATCAGCCCCAGCATTTT
CASSLDRDQPQHF
>-|TRBV30|TRBJ1-1|few
TGTGCCTGGAACTTCGGACAGCACACTGAAGCTTTCTTT
CAWNFGQHTEAFF
>-|TRBV18|TRBJ2-1|few
TGTGCCAGCTCACCACAAGCGGCCTGGGCCAATGAGCAGTTCTTC
CASSPQAAWANEQFF
>-|TRBV19|TRBJ1-4|few
TGTGCCAGTAGTACCCTGGGGGGGAACGATGAAAAACTGTTTTTT
CASSTLGGNDEKLFF
>-|TRBV4-1|TRBJ2-3|few
TGCGCCAGCAAAACAGGTACCATGGGAGATACGCAGTATTTT
CASKTGTMGDTQYF
>TRBD1|TRBV29-1|TRBJ1-1|-
TGCAGCGTGTGGACAGGGGGGAAGACTGAAGCTTTCTTT
CSVWTGGKTEAFF
>TRBD2|TRBV19|TRBJ2-1|-
TGTGCCAGTAGTACCGGGAGGGACTACAATGAGCAGTTCTTC
CASSTGRDYNEQFF
>-|TRBV20-1|TRBJ1-1|-
TGCAGTGCTAACCCGCGCTCTGAAGCTTTCTTT
CSANPRSEAFF
>TRBD1|TRBV7-2|TRBJ2-7|-
TGTGCCAGCAGCTTAGTGGGACAGGGCGGGCAGTACTTC
CASSLVGQGGQYF
>TRBD2|TRBV15|TRBJ2-1|many
TGTGCCACCAGCAGAGCTGATCCGGGACTAGCGGGATTGGATGAGCAGTTCTTC
CATSRADPGLAGLDEQFF
>TRBD1|TRBV2|TRBJ2-3|-
TGTGCCAGCAGTGAGACAGGGGATACGCAGTATTTT
CASSETGDTQYF
>-|TRBV5-6|TRBJ1-2|-
TGTGCCAGCAGCTTCAAACAGAACTATGGCTACACCTTC
CASSFKQNYGYTF
>-|TRBV30|TRBJ2-7|few
TGTGCCTGGAGTGCCCCGTCGACAGGTCGTTACGAGCAGTACTTC
CAWSAPSTGRYEQYF
>TRBD1|TRBV5-4|TRBJ2-1|-
TGTGCCAGCAGCATAAACAGGGGCTACAATGAGCAGTTCTTC
CASSINRGYNEQFF
>TRBD1|TRBV18|TRBJ1-5|few
TGTGCCAGCTCGGGAGGACAGGGGGGCAATCAGCCCCAGCATTTT
CASSGGQGGNQPQHF